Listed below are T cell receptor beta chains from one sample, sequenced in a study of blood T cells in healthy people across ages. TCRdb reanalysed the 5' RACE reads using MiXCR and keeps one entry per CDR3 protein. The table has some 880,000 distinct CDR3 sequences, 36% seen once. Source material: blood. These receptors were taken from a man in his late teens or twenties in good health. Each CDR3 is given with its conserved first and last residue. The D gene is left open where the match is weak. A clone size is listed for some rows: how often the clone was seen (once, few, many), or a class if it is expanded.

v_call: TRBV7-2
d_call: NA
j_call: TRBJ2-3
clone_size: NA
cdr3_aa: CASSLGGTFTDTQYF
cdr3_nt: TGTGCCAGCAGCTTAGGCGGGACTTTCACAGATACGCAGTATTTT

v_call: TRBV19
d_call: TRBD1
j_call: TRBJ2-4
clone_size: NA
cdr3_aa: CASSPGFPNRGLGAKNIQYF
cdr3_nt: TGTGCCAGTAGTCCAGGTTTTCCCAACAGGGGATTGGGGGCCAAAAACATTCAGTACTTC

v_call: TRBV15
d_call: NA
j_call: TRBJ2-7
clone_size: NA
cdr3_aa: CATSREGGYEQYF
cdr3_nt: TGTGCCACCAGCAGAGAGGGAGGCTACGAGCAGTACTTC

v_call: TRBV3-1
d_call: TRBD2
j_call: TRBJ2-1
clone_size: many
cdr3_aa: CASSLLAGVYNEQFF
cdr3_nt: TGTGCCAGCAGCCTCCTCGCGGGGGTTTACAATGAGCAGTTCTTC

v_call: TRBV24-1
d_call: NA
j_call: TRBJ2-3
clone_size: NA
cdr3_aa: CATSEGQRLRDTQYF
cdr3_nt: TGTGCCACCAGTGAAGGACAACGCCTTCGAGATACGCAGTATTTT

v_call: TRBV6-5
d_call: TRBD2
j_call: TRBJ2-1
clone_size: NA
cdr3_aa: CTSSPGLAGRYNEQFF
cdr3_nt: TGTACCAGCAGCCCGGGACTAGCGGGGCGTTACAATGAGCAGTTCTTC

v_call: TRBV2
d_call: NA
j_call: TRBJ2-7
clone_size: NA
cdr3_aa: CASSPGRGRDNEQYF
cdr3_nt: TGTGCCAGCAGCCCAGGGAGGGGGCGGGACAATGAGCAGTACTTC

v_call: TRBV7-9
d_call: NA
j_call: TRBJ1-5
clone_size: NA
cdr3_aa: CASSPTEQPQHF
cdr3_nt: TGTGCCAGCAGCCCCACAGAACAGCCCCAGCATTTT

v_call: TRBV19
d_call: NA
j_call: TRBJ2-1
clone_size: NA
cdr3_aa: CATRAGLNEQFF
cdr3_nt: TGTGCCACCAGGGCGGGGCTTAATGAGCAGTTCTTC

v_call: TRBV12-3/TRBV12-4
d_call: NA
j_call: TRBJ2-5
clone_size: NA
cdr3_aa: CASSFSAGHNQETQYF
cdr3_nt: TGTGCCAGCAGTTTTAGTGCCGGGCACAACCAAGAGACCCAGTACTTC

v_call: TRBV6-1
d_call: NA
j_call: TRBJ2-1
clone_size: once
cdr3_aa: CASIEALDYNEQFF
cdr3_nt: TGTGCCAGCATTGAAGCCCTGGACTACAATGAGCAGTTCTTC

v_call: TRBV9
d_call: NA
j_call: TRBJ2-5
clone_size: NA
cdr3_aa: CASSVGVAPQETQYF
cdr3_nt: TGTGCCAGCAGCGTAGGGGTAGCGCCCCAAGAGACCCAGTACTTC

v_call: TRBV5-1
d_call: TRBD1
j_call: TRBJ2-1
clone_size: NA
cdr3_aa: CASSEGDRVSYNEQFF
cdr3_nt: TGCGCCAGCAGCGAAGGTGACAGGGTCTCCTACAATGAGCAGTTCTTC

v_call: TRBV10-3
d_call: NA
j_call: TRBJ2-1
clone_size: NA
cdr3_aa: CAIGGAEQFF
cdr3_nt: TGTGCCATCGGGGGGGCTGAGCAGTTCTTC

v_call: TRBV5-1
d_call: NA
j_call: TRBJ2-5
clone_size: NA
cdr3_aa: CASTPKGQETQYF
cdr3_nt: TGCGCCAGCACGCCCAAGGGCCAAGAGACCCAGTACTTC

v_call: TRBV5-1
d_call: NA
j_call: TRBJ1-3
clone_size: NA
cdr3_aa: CASSYSRERNTIYF
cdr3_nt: TGCGCCAGCAGCTACTCGAGGGAGAGAAACACCATATATTTT

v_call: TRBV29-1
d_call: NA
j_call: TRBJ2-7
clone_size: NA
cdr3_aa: CSVQDTYEQYF
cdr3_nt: TGCAGCGTTCAGGACACCTACGAGCAGTACTTC

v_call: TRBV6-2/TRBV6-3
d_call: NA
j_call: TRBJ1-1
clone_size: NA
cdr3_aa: CASKGFMNTEAFF
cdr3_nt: TGTGCCAGCAAGGGGTTCATGAACACTGAAGCTTTCTTT

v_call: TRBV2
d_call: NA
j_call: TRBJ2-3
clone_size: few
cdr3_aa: CASSAEGTTDTQYF
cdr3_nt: TGTGCCAGCAGTGCAGAGGGTACTACAGATACGCAGTATTTT

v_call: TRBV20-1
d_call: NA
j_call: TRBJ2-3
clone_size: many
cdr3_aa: CSARGVVVSGTDTQYF
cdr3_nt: TGCAGTGCTAGAGGTGTCGTGGTGTCGGGCACAGATACGCAGTATTTT

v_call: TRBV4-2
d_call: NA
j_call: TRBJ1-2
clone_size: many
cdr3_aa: CASSQGSGQLYGYTF
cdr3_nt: TGTGCCAGCAGCCAAGGGTCCGGACAGCTCTATGGCTACACCTTC

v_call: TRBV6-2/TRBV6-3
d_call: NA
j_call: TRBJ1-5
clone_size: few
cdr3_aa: CASSGEGGSNQPQHF
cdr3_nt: TGTGCCAGCAGTGGGGAGGGGGGAAGCAATCAGCCCCAGCATTTT

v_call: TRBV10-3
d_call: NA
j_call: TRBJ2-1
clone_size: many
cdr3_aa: CAITQPGEQFF
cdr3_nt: TGTGCCATCACCCAGCCGGGTGAGCAGTTCTTC

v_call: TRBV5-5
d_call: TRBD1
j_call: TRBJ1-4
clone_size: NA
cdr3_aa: CASSESAVQGATNEKLFF
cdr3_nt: TGTGCCAGCAGCGAATCTGCTGTTCAGGGGGCAACTAATGAAAAACTGTTTTTT

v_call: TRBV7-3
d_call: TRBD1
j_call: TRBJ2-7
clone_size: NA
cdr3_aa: CASSGRDSYEQYF
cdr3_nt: TGTGCCAGCAGCGGACGGGACAGCTACGAGCAGTACTTC

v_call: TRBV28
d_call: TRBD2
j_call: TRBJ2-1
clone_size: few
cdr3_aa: CASSLGGGGALNEQFF
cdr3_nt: TGTGCCAGCAGTTTGGGGGGCGGGGGGGCCTTGAATGAGCAGTTCTTC

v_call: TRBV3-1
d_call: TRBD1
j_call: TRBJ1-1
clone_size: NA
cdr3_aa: CASSRMGQTNTEAFF
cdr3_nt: TGTGCCAGCAGCCGGATGGGACAGACGAACACTGAAGCTTTCTTT

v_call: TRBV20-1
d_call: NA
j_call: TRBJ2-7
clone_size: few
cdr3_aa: CSARDPFGGYEQYF
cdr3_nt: TGCAGTGCTAGAGATCCCTTTGGTGGCTACGAGCAGTACTTC

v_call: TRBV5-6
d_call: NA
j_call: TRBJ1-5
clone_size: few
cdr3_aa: CASSPGRANQPQHF
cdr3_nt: TGTGCCAGCAGCCCCGGGAGAGCGAATCAGCCCCAGCATTTT

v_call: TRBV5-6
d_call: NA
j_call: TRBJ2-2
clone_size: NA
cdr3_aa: CASSLGVVPGELFF
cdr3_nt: TGTGCCAGCAGCTTGGGGGTGGTCCCCGGGGAGCTGTTTTTT

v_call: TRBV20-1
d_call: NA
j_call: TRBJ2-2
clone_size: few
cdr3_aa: CSARVPSGTGELFF
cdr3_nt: TGCAGTGCTAGAGTCCCCAGCGGCACCGGGGAGCTGTTTTTT

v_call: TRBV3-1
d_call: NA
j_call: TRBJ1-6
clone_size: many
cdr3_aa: CASEGSRSSPLHF
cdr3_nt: TGTGCCAGCGAGGGCAGTAGGAGTTCACCCCTCCACTTT

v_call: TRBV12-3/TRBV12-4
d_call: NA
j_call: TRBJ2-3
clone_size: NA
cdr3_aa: CASSRGHESTDTQYF
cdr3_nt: TGTGCCAGCAGCAGGGGACATGAAAGCACAGATACGCAGTATTTT

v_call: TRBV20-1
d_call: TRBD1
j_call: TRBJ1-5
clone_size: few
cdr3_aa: CSARDGGGANNQPQHF
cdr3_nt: TGCAGTGCTAGAGATGGAGGGGGCGCGAACAATCAGCCCCAGCATTTT

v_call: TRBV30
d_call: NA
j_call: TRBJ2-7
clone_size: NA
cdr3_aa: CAWKGLAYEQYF
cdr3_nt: TGTGCCTGGAAAGGGTTAGCCTACGAGCAGTACTTC